Below, 7 T cell receptor beta chains from the same sample are listed, as sequenced in a study of shared clonotypes between healthy human individuals. TCRdb's copy holds only in-frame clones and misses some; the assay was immunoSEQ multiplex PCR. Here the sample spans approximately 99,000 clones, about 70% being singletons. The sequenced sample was memory CD8+ T cells sorted from blood. Regarding subset: CD45RO+ cells pooled with CCR7-negative TemRA cells. All receptors come from a woman in her thirties in good health.

This clone appeared once. The V gene is TRBV28, the J gene TRBJ1-6; D gene ambiguous. Trimming took 2 bases from V and 7 from J, leaving 6 bases between them. CDR1 and CDR2 (germline): MDHEN, SYDVKM. The CDR3 contains 13 residues. The CDR3 DNA is TGTGCCAGCAGTTTACCCTGGAATTCACCCCTCCACTTT. Its translation is CASSLPWNSPLHF.

The rearrangement joins TRBV15 to TRBJ2-6; tentative D call: TRBD2 (6 bases). The germline gives CDR1 LNHNV, CDR2 YYDKDF (reference sequence). V lost 6 bases, J lost 0 bases, and 12 bases lay in between. CDR3 length: 16 residues. The CDR3, as DNA: TGTGCCACCAGTATGACTAGGGGCTCTGGGGCCAACGTCCTGACTTTC. Its translation is CATSMTRGSGANVLTF. The entire variable domain, with the rest obtained from reference TRBV15 and TRBJ2-6, is as follows: DAMVIQNPRYQVTQFGKPVTLSCSQTLNHNVMYWYQQKSSQAPKLLFHYYDKDFNNEADTPDNFQSRRPNTSFCFLDIRSPGLGDTAMYLCATSMTRGSGANVLTFGAGSRLTVL.

This clone was observed a handful of times. The V gene is TRBV7-7, the J gene TRBJ1-5; D is uncertain. CDR3 length: 14 amino acids. V was clipped by 3 bases and J by 3 bases, with 9 bases between them. Germline V gene sequence: CDR1 SSHAT, CDR2 FNYEAQ (reference sequence). CDR3 DNA sequence: TGTGCCAGCAGCTTCGCAAGGTACAATCAGCCCCAGCATTTT. Translating it yields CASSFARYNQPQHF. The variable domain in full, with the rest retrieved from reference TRBV7-7 and TRBJ1-5, is GAGVSQSPRYKVTKRGQDVTLRCDPISSHATLYWYQQALGQGPEFLTYFNYEAQPDKSGLPSDRFSAERPEGSISTLTIQRTEQRDSAMYRCASSFARYNQPQHFGDGTRLSIL.

The chain couples TRBV6-4 to TRBJ2-3; 7 bases are a match to TRBD2. Trimming at V came to 2 bases and at J to 3 bases, leaving 2 bases not matched to a gene. CDR1 MRHNA and CDR2 SNTAGT come from the germline V gene. There are 14 residues in the CDR3. The CDR3 region is CASSDGGETDTQYF. The CDR3 DNA follows: TGTGCCAGCAGTGACGGGGGGGAGACAGATACGCAGTATTTT.

The chain recombines TRBV7-6 with TRBJ2-1; 7 positions match TRBD2. V shed 0 bases, J shed 6 bases, and the junction held 2 bases outside the gene matches. Germline V gene lookup returns CDR1 SGHVS and CDR2 FNYEAQ. The length of the CDR3 is 14 residues. CDR3 sequence (DNA): TGTGCCAGCAGCTTAGCGGGAGGGGTCAATGAGCAGTTCTTC. This encodes CASSLAGGVNEQFF.

As DNA, the CDR3 is TGTGCCAGCAGTTTAACGATGACGGGAAACATTCAGTACTTC. Its translation is CASSLTMTGNIQYF. The J gene is TRBJ2-4, the V gene TRBV27; D remains unclear. CDR3 length: 14 amino acids. From germline, CDR1 is MNHEY and CDR2 SMNVEV (reference sequence). V was clipped by 2 bases and J by 6 bases, with 11 bases between them.

The rearrangement joins TRBV28 to TRBJ2-7; D gene uncertain. The germline gives CDR1 MDHEN, CDR2 SYDVKM. This CDR3 is built from 13 residues. V lost 5 bases and J lost 3, with 11 bases in between. The CDR3 region has the DNA TGTGCCAGCAGTCCCTTGGTGGACTACGAGCAGTACTTC. It encodes CASSPLVDYEQYF. The full variable domain, in which reference TRBV28 and TRBJ2-7 provide the parts outside the CDR3, is DVKVTQSSRYLVKRTGEKVFLECVQDMDHENMFWYRQDPGLGLRLIYFSYDVKMKEKGDIPEGYSVSREKKERFSLILESASTNQTSMYLCASSPLVDYEQYFGPGTRLTVT.